This T cell receptor beta chain was identified during a study of T cell responses to AZD1222 COVID-19 vaccine. Regarding the study as a whole: Females outnumbered males among donors, who were mostly white British; clonal diversity was possibly underestimated. Repertoires were collected only later (after the peak T cell response had occurred). CD4 TCRs linked to vaccination spanned spike, dominating at 160-218 and 743-854.

As for this clone: Its target is not known.

Assay used: immunoSEQ multiplex PCR; TCRdb lists only in-frame clones, some missing. The sample has about 100,000 clones, about 82% seen once; the top ten hold over 3%. Looked up from germline, CDR1 is SGHRS and CDR2 is YFSETQ. Trimming pared 4 bases from V and 4 bases from J, leaving 14 bases between. The CDR3 sequence is 14 residues long. This TCR derives from an adult in good health. This rearrangement joins TRBV5-1 to TRBJ1-1; no reliable D call. The sample was peripheral blood, taken on day 0 of AZD1222 vaccination. The CDR3 DNA follows: TGCGCCAGCAGCCCCGGAACTGAGGGCACTGAAGCTTTCTTT. Its translation is CASSPGTEGTEAFF.